Below, 5 T cell receptor beta chains from the same sample are listed, as sequenced in a study of T cell repertoires in cytomegalovirus infection. Which antigens these TCRs recognize remains unknown. TCRdb analysed the reads with MiXCR anew, one entry per CDR3 protein. The sample lists around 710,000 distinct CDR3 sequences, around 29% occurring once. This sample comprised cultured CD8+ T cells from PBMCs, obtained from culture after CMV antigen stimulation. The receptors originated from a human donor in good health (CMV status not recorded). Some clones in this sample may be carry-over from other donors' samples.

V usage is TRBV7-6 and J usage is TRBJ2-1; D perhaps matches TRBD2 (6 bases). Trimming removed 4 bases at V and 7 bases at J, with 23 bases between. The CDR3 extends over 17 amino acids. Per the germline V gene, CDR1 is SGHVS and CDR2 is FNYEAQ. CDR3 region: CASSYDPREANYNEQFF. The CDR3 DNA reads TGTGCCAGCAGCTACGACCCTAGGGAGGCGAACTATAATGAGCAGTTCTTC.

The chain recombines TRBV6-5 with TRBJ1-6; D uncertain. CDR3 length equals 16 residues. Germline V gives CDR1 MNHEY, CDR2 SVGAGI. V was shortened by 6 bases and J by 0 bases, with 12 bases between the two germline ends. The DNA of the CDR3 is TGTGCCAGCAGACCCTTTCAGAGCTCCTATAATTCACCCCTCCACTTT. Translating gives CASRPFQSSYNSPLHF.

This clonotype has a handful of counts. The CDR3 DNA follows: TGTGCCAGCAGAACCGGGAGGGAGAGCAATCAGCCCCAGCATTTT. This translates into CASRTGRESNQPQHF. J is TRBJ1-5 and V is TRBV6-1; D not certain. Trimming shortened V by 6 bases and J by 1 base, and 13 bases separated the two germline ends. Germline V gene lookup returns CDR1 MNHNS and CDR2 SASEGT. The CDR3 is 15 amino acids.

In its sample, this clonotype was seen a few times. The genes are TRBV28 and TRBJ2-5, with 9 positions matching TRBD1. Germline V lookup: CDR1 MDHEN, CDR2 SYDVKM. CDR3 length: 16 residues. The junction had 8 bases not matched to a gene; V was cut back by 3 bases and J by 3 bases. CDR3 sequence: CASSFADRGFEETQYF. In nucleotides, the CDR3 is TGTGCCAGCAGTTTTGCCGACAGGGGGTTCGAAGAGACCCAGTACTTC.

In DNA, the CDR3 is TGTGCCAGCAGTCCGCCCGACAGGGCCATTCTGACTGAAGCTTTCTTT. Protein product: CASSPPDRAILTEAFF. The chain joins TRBV27 to TRBJ1-1; TRBD1 matches 7 bases. V lost 5 bases to trimming and J lost 5 bases; unmatched junction nucleotides: 14. Germline values: CDR1 MNHEY, CDR2 SMNVEV (reference sequence). The length of the CDR3 is 16 residues.